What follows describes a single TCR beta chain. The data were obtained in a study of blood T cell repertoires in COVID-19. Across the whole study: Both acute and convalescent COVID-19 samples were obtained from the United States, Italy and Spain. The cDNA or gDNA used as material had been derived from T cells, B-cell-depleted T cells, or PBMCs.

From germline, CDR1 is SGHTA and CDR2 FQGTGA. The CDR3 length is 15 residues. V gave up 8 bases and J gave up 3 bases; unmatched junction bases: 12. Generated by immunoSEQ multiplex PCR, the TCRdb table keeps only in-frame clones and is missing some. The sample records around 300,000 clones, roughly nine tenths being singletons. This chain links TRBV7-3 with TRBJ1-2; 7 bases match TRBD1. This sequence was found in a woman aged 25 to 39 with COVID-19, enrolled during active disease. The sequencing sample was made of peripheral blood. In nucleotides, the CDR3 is TGTGCCAGCTTCCCCTTTAACAGGGGAGACTATGGCTACACCTTC. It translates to CASFPFNRGDYGYTF.